This T cell receptor beta chain originates from a study of T cell repertoires and HLA-DP antigens. As for the study in general: Donors were two male and one female, aged 18-to-29 to 60-to-69.

Trimming took 7 bases from V and 6 from J; bases not matched to a gene: 11. Germline V lookup: CDR1 MNHEY, CDR2 SVGAGI. There are 14 residues in the CDR3. Untouched CD4+ T cells were isolated by negative selection, averaging about 98% purity. Untouched CD4+ T cells were bead-isolated from PBMC at about 97.7% purity. On this clone itself: Its antigen is unidentified.

Pre-culture CD4+ samples were sequenced deeply, targeting about 190,000 T cell genomes. Data came from immunoSEQ multiplex PCR; TCRdb stores just in-frame clones and leaves some out. The data contain roughly 110,000 clones, 92% of them singletons. This chain links TRBV6-5 with TRBJ1-2; 7 nucleotides agree with TRBD1. The sequence was obtained from a woman aged 18-29 years in good health and CMV-seronegative. Sequences were obtained from CD4+ T cells from PBMCs. The DNA of the CDR3 is TGTGCCAGCAACCCGACAGGGAAGGGGAATGGCTACACCTTC. This gives the protein CASNPTGKGNGYTF.